This T cell receptor beta chain was documented in a study of naive and memory T cell subsets. Two oligonucleotides, mixed equimolar, formed the beta constant-region primer covering TRBC1 and TRBC2. Ligated cDNA was amplified by four rounds of PCR with nested alpha and beta constant-region primers and SP2. One entry per CDR3 protein, called by TCRdb with MiXCR from the UMI-ligation and nested PCR reads. The sample holds just over 80,000 distinct CDR3 sequences, roughly 9.3% seen once. CD8 T cells were positively selected from what remained after CD4 positive selection. The CDR3 has 17 residues. Germline assignment: CDR1 LGHDT and CDR2 YNNKEL (reference sequence). J was trimmed by 3 bases and V by 4 bases; bases with no gene match: 12.

The chain combines TRBV3-1 with TRBJ2-1; 7 bases match TRBD2. The sequenced material came from naive CD8+ T cells from blood. The sequence was collected from a human donor in good health. The CDR3 region is CASSLADYSGGYNEQFF. In nucleotides, the CDR3 is TGTGCCAGCAGCCTTGCAGACTATTCGGGGGGCTACAATGAGCAGTTCTTC.